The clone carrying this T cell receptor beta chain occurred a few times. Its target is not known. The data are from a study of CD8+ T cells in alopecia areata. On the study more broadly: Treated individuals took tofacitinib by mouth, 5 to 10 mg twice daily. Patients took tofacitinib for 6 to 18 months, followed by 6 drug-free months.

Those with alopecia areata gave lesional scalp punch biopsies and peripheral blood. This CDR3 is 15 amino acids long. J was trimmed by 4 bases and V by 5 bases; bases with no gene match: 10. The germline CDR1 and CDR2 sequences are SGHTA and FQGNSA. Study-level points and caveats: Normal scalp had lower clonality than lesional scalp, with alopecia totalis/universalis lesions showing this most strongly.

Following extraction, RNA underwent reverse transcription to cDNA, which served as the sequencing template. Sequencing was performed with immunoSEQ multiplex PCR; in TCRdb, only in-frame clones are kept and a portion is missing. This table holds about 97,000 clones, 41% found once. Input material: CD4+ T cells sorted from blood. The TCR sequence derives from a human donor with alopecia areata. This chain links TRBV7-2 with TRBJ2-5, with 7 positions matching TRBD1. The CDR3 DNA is TGTGCCAGCAGCGCTGGAACAGGGGCCCCAGAGACCCAGTACTTC. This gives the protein CASSAGTGAPETQYF.